This TCR beta chain appears in the sequencing data of a study of T cells in Graves' hyperthyroidism and ophthalmopathy. Amplification yielded TCR beta CDR3 regions, with RNA transcripts as the source. The TCR CDR3 first-round RT-PCR relied on the HTBI primer set. TCRdb re-analysed the multiplex PCR reads in MiXCR, keeping a single row per CDR3 protein. The sample yields hundreds of thousands of distinct CDR3 sequences, less than 25% seen once. For this clonotype: Its antigen is as yet unknown.

Study-level results: Blood samples included most of the expanded thyroid clonotypes exceeding 0.001.

Ophthalmopathy patients had moderate-to-severe active disease, CAS ≥3, NOSPECS ≥4, and disease duration under 3 months. Uncontrolled infections, other autoimmune diseases, pregnancy or lactation led to exclusion of patients. The CDR3 covers 17 residues. Trimming took 1 base from V and 1 from J, leaving 14 bases between them. Germline CDR1 and CDR2: SEHNR and FQNEAQ (reference sequence). Sequenced material: blood. The receptor comes from a man under 40 with Graves' ophthalmopathy. The chain carries TRBV7-9 and TRBJ2-1; a weak D match, TRBD2 (6 bases). This CDR3 is CASSLGLGRESYNEQFF. For the CDR3, the DNA is TGTGCCAGCAGCTTAGGGTTGGGTCGGGAGTCCTACAATGAGCAGTTCTTC.